A single sample gave rise to the 8 T cell receptor beta chains below, sequenced in a study of T cell repertoires in cytomegalovirus infection. From the reads, TCRdb called clonotypes with MiXCR, one entry per CDR3 protein. The table shows hundreds of thousands of distinct CDR3 sequences, with 9.5% occurring only once. Sequencing input: PBMCs. The source of these receptors is a human donor in good health (CMV status not recorded). Some clones in this sample may be carry-over from other donors' samples.

This clonotype was detected many times. The V and J genes are TRBV7-3 and TRBJ2-1, with 9 bases that match TRBD2. The V segment lost 3 bases and the J segment 1 base; nucleotides outside the gene matches: 7. Germline V CDR1 and CDR2: SGHTA, FQGTGA. The length of the CDR3 is 17 residues. This CDR3 is CASSLGGGATSYNEQFF. The CDR3 nucleotides are TGTGCCAGCAGCTTGGGCGGGGGGGCCACATCCTACAATGAGCAGTTCTTC.

This clonotype was observed a handful of times. J is TRBJ1-5 and V is TRBV20-1; D remains ambiguous. This CDR3 has 14 residues. V gave up 3 bases and J gave up 0 bases, with 9 bases separating them. The germline V gene encodes CDR1 DFQATT and CDR2 SNEGSKA (reference sequence). This CDR3 is CSASVVNSNQPQHF. The CDR3 region has the DNA TGCAGTGCTAGCGTAGTGAATAGCAATCAGCCCCAGCATTTT.

V is TRBV7-2 and J is TRBJ2-4; 7 bases line up with TRBD2. V shed 3 bases, J shed 15 bases, and the junction held 8 bases outside the gene matches. This CDR3 is 12 amino acids long. CDR1 and CDR2 from the germline V gene are SGHTA and FQGNSA. The CDR3 region is CASSFEGGPRYF. The CDR3 DNA reads as TGTGCCAGCAGCTTCGAGGGAGGGCCCCGGTACTTC.

This clonotype was detected ten times or more. In nucleotides, the CDR3 is TGTGCCAGCAGCACTAGCGGGGGGCGCACAGATACGCAGTATTTT. Translation gives CASSTSGGRTDTQYF. The V and J genes are TRBV7-8 and TRBJ2-3; TRBD2 matches at 12 bases. The CDR3 totals 15 residues. Germline lookup yields CDR1 SGHVS and CDR2 FQNEAQ. V lost 5 bases to trimming and J lost 1 base; unmatched junction nucleotides: 1.

The table lists this clonotype with many counts. The rearrangement links TRBV20-1 to TRBJ1-2, with D hard to call. The CDR3 runs to 13 residues. Germline lookup yields CDR1 DFQATT and CDR2 SNEGSKA (reference sequence). V lost 6 bases to trimming and J lost 0 bases, with 11 bases between them. The CDR3 here is CSASRISNYGYTF. Here the CDR3 DNA reads TGCAGTGCCTCCCGGATATCTAACTATGGCTACACCTTC.

This clonotype was counted at least ten times. This CDR3 reads CASSFWGMNTEAFF. CDR3 coding DNA: TGTGCCAGCAGCTTCTGGGGTATGAACACTGAAGCTTTCTTT. The chain combines TRBV7-2 with TRBJ1-1; D not resolved. V lost 3 bases and J 0 bases, leaving 8 bases between the germline ends. CDR1 and CDR2 from the germline V gene are SGHTA and FQGNSA. CDR3 length: 14 amino acids.

The rearrangement links TRBV7-6 to TRBJ2-1; the D gene is possibly TRBD2 (6 bases). The ends were cut back, 4 bases at V and 9 bases at J, with 10 bases in the middle. In germline, CDR1 is SGHVS, CDR2 FNYEAQ. CDR3 size: 12 residues. The CDR3 DNA sequence: TGTGCCAGCAGCTACCTGGGGGGTGAGCAGTTCTTC. Protein sequence: CASSYLGGEQFF.

This clonotype was observed at least ten times. The J gene is TRBJ2-7, the V gene TRBV7-2, with a tentative D call TRBD1 (8 bases). CDR3 size: 14 residues. The germline V gene encodes CDR1 SGHTA and CDR2 FQGNSA. V lost 5 bases to trimming and J lost 1 base, with 12 bases between them. For the CDR3, the DNA is TGTGCCAGCAGCGGGGGGGACAGGTCCTACGAGCAGTACTTC. This translates into CASSGGDRSYEQYF.